This entry describes one TCR beta chain. Its antigen is unknown. This sample was taken from a study of T cells in narcolepsy. Study details: Patients with NT1 or NT2 and healthy control donors were enrolled. Whole-study results and caveats: Comparing one patient's CSF and blood CD4+ clonotypes highlighted HCRT- and TRIB2-specific autoreactive clonotypes. Autoreactive clonotypes reportedly recurred in blood of same and different patients, not controls.

Clones were sequenced by immunoSEQ multiplex PCR, and TCRdb holds only the in-frame ones, with some missing. Of approximately 16,000 clones in the sample, just under 75% are singletons; the top ten hold 14% to 15%. J lost 7 bases, V lost 6 bases, and 3 bases had no gene match. The CDR3 is made up of 12 amino acids. The germline V gene has CDR1 PRHDT and CDR2 FYEKMQ (reference sequence). The sample taken for sequencing was CD45RA- memory CD8+ T cells from PBMCs. The V gene is TRBV13, the J gene TRBJ1-5; TRBD1 matches at 7 bases. The source of this sequence is a human donor with narcolepsy. CDR3 bases: TGTGCCAGCAGTCAGGGGGTCCAGCCCCAGCATTTT. It codes for CASSQGVQPQHF. The full variable domain, completed using reference TRBV13 and TRBJ1-5, is AAGVIQSPRHLIKEKRETATLKCYPIPRHDTVYWYQQGPGQDPQFLISFYEKMQSDKGSIPDRFSAQQFSDYHSELNMSSLELGDSALYFCASSQGVQPQHFGDGTRLSIL.